This TCR beta chain was observed in a study of tumor and adjacent non-tumor tissue in lung cancer. Looking at the study overall: Samples averaged about 4.3 million productive TCRbeta reads each.

This CDR3 comprises 11 residues. Germline CDR1 and CDR2: SQVTM and ANQGSEA. No cell sorting was done before RNA was extracted from the tissue. This non-tumor lung sample came from over 3 cm beyond the tumor edge. Study conclusions and caveats: Higher tumor TCR diversity was associated with shorter survival.

Details on this clonotype: The antigen is not known. A read error may produce the germline difference seen at one junction end.

A modified ARM-PCR protocol with three rounds of nested PCR amplified TCRbeta. TCRdb re-analysed the multiplex PCR reads in MiXCR, keeping a single row per CDR3 protein. This sample yields approximately 68,000 distinct CDR3 sequences, of which around 82% are seen a single time; more than 35% belongs to the top ten. The sequence was collected from a man in his sixties with non-small cell lung cancer. Sequencing used distant non-tumor lung tissue. The chain links TRBV29-1 to TRBJ1-2; D gene uncertain. CDR3 amino acids: CSFEGGDGYTF. CDR3 nucleotide sequence: TGCAGCTTCGAGGGTGGGGATGGCTATACCTTC.